The clone carrying this TCR beta chain appeared a single time. The CDR3 loop spans 19 amino acids. Germline V lookup: CDR1 SEHNR, CDR2 FQNEAQ (reference sequence). The V end was cut by 4 bases, the J end by 0 bases, with 21 bases between. The data were taken from a study of CD8 T cells in Susac syndrome. Random-hexamer reverse transcription was applied to about 0.45 to 1 ug RNA. One entry per CDR3 protein, called by TCRdb with MiXCR from the immunoSEQ multiplex PCR reads. In the table there are roughly 80,000 distinct CDR3 sequences, around 94% of which are singletons. J is TRBJ2-2 and V is TRBV7-9; no reliable D call. This receptor was taken from a human donor in good health. Source material: CD8+ T cells from PBMCs. The CDR3 coding sequence is TGTGCCAGCAGCTCCCAACATTCCGGAGTAGCTTCGAACACCGGGGAGCTGTTTTTT. Protein: CASSSQHSGVASNTGELFF.